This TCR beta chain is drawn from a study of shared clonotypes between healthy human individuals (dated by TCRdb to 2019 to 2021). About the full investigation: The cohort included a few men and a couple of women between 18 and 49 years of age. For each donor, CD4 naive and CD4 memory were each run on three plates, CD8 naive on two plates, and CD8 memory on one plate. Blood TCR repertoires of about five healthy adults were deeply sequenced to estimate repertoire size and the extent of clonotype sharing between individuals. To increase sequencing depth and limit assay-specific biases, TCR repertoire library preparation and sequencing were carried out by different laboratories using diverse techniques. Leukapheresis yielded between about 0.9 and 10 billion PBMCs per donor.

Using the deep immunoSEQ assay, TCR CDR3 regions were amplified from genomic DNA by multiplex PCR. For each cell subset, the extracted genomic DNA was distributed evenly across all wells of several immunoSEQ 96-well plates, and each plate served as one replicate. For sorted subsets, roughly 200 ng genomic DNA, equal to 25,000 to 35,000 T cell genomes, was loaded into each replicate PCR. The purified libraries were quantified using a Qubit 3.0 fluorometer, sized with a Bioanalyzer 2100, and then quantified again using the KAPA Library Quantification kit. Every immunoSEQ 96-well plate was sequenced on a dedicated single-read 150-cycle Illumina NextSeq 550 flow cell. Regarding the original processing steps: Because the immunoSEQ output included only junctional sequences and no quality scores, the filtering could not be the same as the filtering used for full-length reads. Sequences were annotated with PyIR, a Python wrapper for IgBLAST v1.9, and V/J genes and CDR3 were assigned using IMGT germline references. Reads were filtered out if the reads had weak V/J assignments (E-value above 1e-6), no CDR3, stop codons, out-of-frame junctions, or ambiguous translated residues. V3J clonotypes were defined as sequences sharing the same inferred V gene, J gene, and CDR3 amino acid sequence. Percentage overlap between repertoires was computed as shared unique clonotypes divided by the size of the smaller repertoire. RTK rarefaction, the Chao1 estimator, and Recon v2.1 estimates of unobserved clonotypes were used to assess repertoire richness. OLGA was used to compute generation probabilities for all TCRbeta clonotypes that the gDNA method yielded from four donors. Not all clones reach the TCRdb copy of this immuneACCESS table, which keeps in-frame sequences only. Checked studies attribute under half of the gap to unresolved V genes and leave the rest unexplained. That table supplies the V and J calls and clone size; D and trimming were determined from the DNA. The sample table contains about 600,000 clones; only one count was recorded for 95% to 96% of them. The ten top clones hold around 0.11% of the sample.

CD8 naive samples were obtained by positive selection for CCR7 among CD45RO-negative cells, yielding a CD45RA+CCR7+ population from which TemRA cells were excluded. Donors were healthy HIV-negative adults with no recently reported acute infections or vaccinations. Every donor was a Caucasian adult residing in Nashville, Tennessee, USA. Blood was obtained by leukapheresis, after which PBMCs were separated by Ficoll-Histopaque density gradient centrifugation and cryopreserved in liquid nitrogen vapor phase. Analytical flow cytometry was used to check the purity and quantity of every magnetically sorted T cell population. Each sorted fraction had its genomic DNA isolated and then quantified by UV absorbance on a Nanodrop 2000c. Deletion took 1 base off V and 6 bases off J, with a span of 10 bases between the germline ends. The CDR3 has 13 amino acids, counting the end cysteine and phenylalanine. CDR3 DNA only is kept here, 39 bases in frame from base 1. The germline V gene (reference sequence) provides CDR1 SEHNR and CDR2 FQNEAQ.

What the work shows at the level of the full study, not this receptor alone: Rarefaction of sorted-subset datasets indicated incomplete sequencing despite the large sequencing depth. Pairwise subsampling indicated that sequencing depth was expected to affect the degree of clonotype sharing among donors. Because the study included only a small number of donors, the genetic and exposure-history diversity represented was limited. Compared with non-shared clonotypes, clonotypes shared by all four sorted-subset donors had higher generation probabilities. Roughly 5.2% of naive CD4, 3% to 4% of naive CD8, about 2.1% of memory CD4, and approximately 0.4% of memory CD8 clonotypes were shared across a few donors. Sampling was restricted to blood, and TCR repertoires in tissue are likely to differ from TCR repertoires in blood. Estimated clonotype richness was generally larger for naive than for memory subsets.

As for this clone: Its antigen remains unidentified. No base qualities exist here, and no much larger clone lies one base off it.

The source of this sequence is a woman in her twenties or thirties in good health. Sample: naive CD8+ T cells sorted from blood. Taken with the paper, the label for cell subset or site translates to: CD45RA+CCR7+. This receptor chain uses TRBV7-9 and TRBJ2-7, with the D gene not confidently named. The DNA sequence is TGTGCCAGCAGCTTAGACGCGAGTTTCGAGCAGTACTTC. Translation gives CASSLDASFEQYF. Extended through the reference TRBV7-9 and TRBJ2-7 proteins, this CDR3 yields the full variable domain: DTGVSQNPRHKITKRGQNVTFRCDPISEHNRLYWYRQTLGQGPEFLTYFQNEAQLEKSRLLSDRFSAERPKGSFSTLEIQRTEQGDSAMYLCASSLDASFEQYFGPGTRLTVT.